This TCR beta chain was found in a study of T cell repertoires in ileal Crohn's disease. V was pared by 5 bases and J by 5 bases, with 9 bases between. CDR3 length equals 13 residues. Germline loops: CDR1 KGHSH, CDR2 LQKENI. TCRdb's table, derived via immunoSEQ multiplex PCR, lists solely in-frame clones and lacks some. The sample shows approximately 14,000 clones, 70% to 90% of them seen only once. The TCR sequence derives from an adult with Crohn's disease. Sequences were obtained from ileal tissue. The V and J genes are TRBV18 and TRBJ2-2; D unclear. CDR3: CASSILDTGELFF. The CDR3 nucleotides are TGTGCCAGCTCAATCCTAGATACCGGGGAGCTGTTTTTT.